This TCR beta chain was obtained from a study of blood T cells in healthy people across ages. Trimming cost V 0 bases and J 3 bases, with 9 bases left between them. This CDR3 is 14 amino acids long. Germline V gene data show CDR1 as SGHTA and CDR2 as FQGNSA. This clonotype was counted many times. Sample-barcoded 5' priming and a J-beta primer mix drove a second PCR of about 6 to 12 cycles. CDR3-containing paired-end reads numbering at least 2.5 million came from each sample. A single record per CDR3 protein comes from TCRdb applying MiXCR to the 5' RACE reads. The sample includes about 650,000 distinct CDR3 sequences, roughly half of them seen just once.

What was sequenced was blood. The rearrangement uses TRBV7-2 and TRBJ2-7, with D tentatively TRBD2 (5 bases). The receptor comes from a woman over 75 in good health. CDR3 coding DNA: TGTGCCAGCAGCTTAGCGGGAGACTACTACGAGCAGTACTTC. Translated: CASSLAGDYYEQYF.